What follows describes a single T cell receptor beta chain. As yet, its antigen is unknown. This specimen includes other DNA sequences encoding the same CDR3. Lesional scalp punch biopsies and peripheral blood came from alopecia areata patients. The data originate from a study of CD8+ T cells in alopecia areata. Turning to the study itself: Patients in the treated group were given tofacitinib by mouth, 5 to 10 mg twice a day.

V was cut by 6 bases and J by 0 bases, with 5 bases left in between. Germline values: CDR1 MRHNA, CDR2 SNTAGT. The CDR3 is made up of 13 amino acids. RNA extraction and reverse transcription yielded cDNA as sequencing template. Clones were sequenced by immunoSEQ multiplex PCR, and TCRdb holds only the in-frame ones, with some missing. The table records roughly 6,900 clones, approximately 70% of them present only once. Study outcomes and limitations: Against the mouse data, patients shared TCRs less clearly, possibly for HLA reasons.

This specimen consisted of skin, obtained at week 0. This TCR derives from a human donor with alopecia areata. J is TRBJ2-2 and V is TRBV6-4; D gene ambiguous. The CDR3 sequence: CASSEANTGELFF. DNA for the CDR3: TGTGCCAGCAGCGAAGCGAACACCGGGGAGCTGTTTTTT.